These 14 T cell receptor beta chains share one sample of origin, sequenced in a study of persistence of HIV-infected CD4 T cells. An overlapping HIV-1 Gag peptide pool stimulated these cells at about 1 ug/peptide/mL. CD40L-negative CD69-negative CD45RO-high memory CD4+ T cells were sorted as populations depleted of antigen-responding cells. Their specific antigens are unknown. Sequencing used immunoSEQ version 4 in survey mode. Using immunoSEQ multiplex PCR, the repertoire was profiled, and TCRdb retains in-frame clones only, with some absent. The table records about 43,000 clones, about four fifths of them present only once. Here the sequenced sample was CD4+ T cells sorted from PBMCs after roughly 18-hour stimulation, taken from a patient who received antiretroviral therapy. The receptors come from an adult man with HIV who was CMV-seropositive.

This sequence joins TRBV15 and TRBJ2-1, with D possibly TRBD2 on 5 matching bases. The V gene's germline CDR1 is LNHNV and CDR2 YYDKDF (reference sequence). V was cut by 6 bases and J by 8 bases, with 20 bases left in between. The CDR3 loop spans 15 amino acids. CDR3 sequence reads: CATRPEPGRSDEQFF. The CDR3, as DNA: TGTGCCACCAGGCCGGAGCCGGGAAGATCCGATGAGCAGTTCTTC.

This rearrangement joins TRBV19 to TRBJ1-6, with D perhaps TRBD1 (5 bases). Trimming removed 6 bases from V and 9 bases from J, with 12 bases in between. The CDR3 consists of 13 residues. Germline CDR1 and CDR2: LNHDA and SQIVND (reference sequence). In DNA form, the CDR3 reads TGTGCCAGTAGGGACACCGGGGCTTCACCCCTCCACTTT. Translating gives CASRDTGASPLHF.

This clone was recorded only once. The chain recombines TRBV30 with TRBJ2-3, with 13 bases lining up with TRBD2. The CDR3 contains 14 residues. With V trimmed by 5 bases and J by 5 bases, 4 bases remained unmatched. The germline gives CDR1 GTSNPN, CDR2 SVGIG (reference sequence). CDR3 DNA sequence: TGTGCCTGGCGACTAGCGGGGGGTATAGATACGCAGTATTTT. It specifies CAWRLAGGIDTQYF.

This clone came up once. The chain combines TRBV30 with TRBJ1-6, with D perhaps TRBD1 (6 bases). There are 13 residues in the CDR3. From germline, CDR1 is GTSNPN and CDR2 SVGIG (reference sequence). The germline V and J ends were trimmed by 4 bases and 5 bases, with 9 bases remaining between them. The CDR3 loop reads CAWKGENNSPLHF. CDR3 DNA: TGTGCCTGGAAGGGGGAGAATAATTCACCCCTCCACTTT.

On this clone: This may arise from a read error, as a much more abundant clone is one base away. The chain links TRBV10-2 to TRBJ1-5; D is unresolved. The CDR3 extends over 13 amino acids. Germline V gives CDR1 WSHSY, CDR2 SAAADI. Deletions cut 4 bases from V and 4 bases from J, with 8 bases between. The CDR3, as DNA: TGCGCCAGCAGTGGTAGGGAAAATCAGCCCCAGCATTTT. Translation: CASSGRENQPQHF.

Written as DNA, the CDR3 is TGTGCCAGCAGTTGGGGGCGAGCTAATGAAAAACTGTTTTTT. Its protein is CASSWGRANEKLFF. The chain uses TRBV7-9 and TRBJ1-4, with a weak D call TRBD1 (6 bases). V lost 6 bases and J lost 3, with 11 bases in between. This CDR3 has 14 residues. Germline V gene data show CDR1 as SEHNR and CDR2 as FQNEAQ (reference sequence).

In its sample, this clone was seen once. The chain carries TRBV2 and TRBJ2-3; tentatively, D is TRBD1 or TRBD2 (5 bases each). The V gene lost 4 bases and the J gene lost 1 base, with 9 bases spanning the gap. Germline values: CDR1 SNHLY, CDR2 FYNNEI. The CDR3 is made up of 14 amino acids. In DNA form, the CDR3 reads TGTGCCAGCAGTGGGGGGTTCGGCACAGATACGCAGTATTTT. Its protein product is CASSGGFGTDTQYF. The variable domain in full, with the rest retrieved from reference TRBV2 and TRBJ2-3, is EPEVTQTPSHQVTQMGQEVILRCVPISNHLYFYWYRQILGQKVEFLVSFYNNEISEKSEIFDDQFSVERPDGSNFTLKIRSTKLEDSAMYFCASSGGFGTDTQYFGPGTRLTVL.

V is TRBV5-1 and J is TRBJ1-1, with TRBD1 as a possible D gene (5 bases). The CDR3 sequence is 15 residues long. Germline CDR1 and CDR2: SGHRS and YFSETQ. Trimming removed 4 bases from V and 1 base from J, with 14 bases in between. CDR3 residues: CASSPGRDWNTEAFF. In DNA form, the CDR3 reads TGCGCCAGCAGCCCGGGACGGGACTGGAACACTGAAGCTTTCTTT.

The chain couples TRBV5-1 to TRBJ2-1; 9 bases align to TRBD1. Trimming cost V 1 base and J 7 bases; bases outside gene matches: 6. CDR1 and CDR2 from the germline V gene are SGHRS and YFSETQ. This CDR3 contains 15 residues. CDR3 DNA sequence: TGCGCCAGCAGCTTGTGGCGGGACAGGGCGAATGAGCAGTTCTTC. Translated, it gives CASSLWRDRANEQFF.

The rearrangement joins TRBV15 to TRBJ2-2, with a tentative D call TRBD2 (6 bases). Deletions cut 1 base from V and 15 bases from J, with 45 bases between. In germline, CDR1 is LNHNV, CDR2 YYDKDF (reference sequence). The CDR3 is 23 residues long. The CDR3 region has the DNA TGTGCCACCAGCAGAGGGTTCGGGGGTCCCCTCTCCCTACCTAGTCCACCATTCGGCTCGGTGTTTTTT. Translating gives CATSRGFGGPLSLPSPPFGSVFF.

This clone has just one count. The V and J genes are TRBV3-1 (or the pseudogene TRBV3-2) and TRBJ1-5; D gene unclear. The CDR3 consists of 13 residues. V lost 3 bases to trimming and J lost 6 bases, with 9 bases between them. Germline values: CDR1 LGHDT, CDR2 YNNKEL (reference sequence). The CDR3 nucleotides read TGTGCCAGCAGCCAGGGCGTAGGTCAGCCCCAGCATTTT. Amino acid sequence: CASSQGVGQPQHF.

CDR3 sequence: CASSAAGASDEQFF. The CDR3 coding sequence is TGTGCCAGCAGCGCAGCGGGAGCTTCTGATGAGCAGTTCTTC. This chain joins TRBV9 and TRBJ2-1, with TRBD2 matching over 8 bases. The CDR3 runs 14 residues. V shed 3 bases, J shed 8 bases, and the junction held 7 bases outside the gene matches. The V gene's germline CDR1 is SGDLS and CDR2 YYNGEE.

The chain carries TRBV10-2 and TRBJ1-5, with D possibly TRBD1 on 6 matching bases. CDR1 is WSHSY, CDR2 SAAADI, per germline. The ends were cut back, 2 bases at V and 1 base at J, with 9 bases in the middle. This CDR3 spans 15 amino acids. CDR3 coding DNA: TGCGCCAGCAGTGAGGCGGGGGGCAGCAATCAGCCCCAGCATTTT. It specifies CASSEAGGSNQPQHF.

The chain carries TRBV19 and TRBJ2-2; 9 nucleotides agree with TRBD2. Germline V gene sequence: CDR1 LNHDA, CDR2 SQIVND (reference sequence). The trim removed 1 base at V and 6 bases at J, leaving 9 bases unmatched. The CDR3 totals 17 residues. The CDR3 region is CASSIGWGGRAPGELFF. The DNA of the CDR3 is TGTGCCAGTAGTATAGGATGGGGCGGGAGGGCCCCCGGGGAGCTGTTTTTT.